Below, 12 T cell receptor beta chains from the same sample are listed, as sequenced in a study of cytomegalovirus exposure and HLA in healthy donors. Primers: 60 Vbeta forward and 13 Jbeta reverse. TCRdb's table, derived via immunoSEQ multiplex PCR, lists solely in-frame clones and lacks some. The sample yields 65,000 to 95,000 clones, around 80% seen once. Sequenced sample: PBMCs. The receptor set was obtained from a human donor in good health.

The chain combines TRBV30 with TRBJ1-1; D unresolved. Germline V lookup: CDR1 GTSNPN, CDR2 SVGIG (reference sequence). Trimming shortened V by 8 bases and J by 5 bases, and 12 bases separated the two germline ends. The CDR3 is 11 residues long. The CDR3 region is CASWGGTEAFF. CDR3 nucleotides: TGTGCCAGCTGGGGAGGGACTGAAGCTTTCTTT. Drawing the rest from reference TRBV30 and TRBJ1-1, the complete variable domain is SQTIHQWPATLVQPVGSPLSLECTVEGTSNPNLYWYRQAAGRGLQLLFYSVGIGQISSEVPQNLSASRPQDRQFILSSKKLLLSDSGFYLCASWGGTEAFFGQGTRLTVV.

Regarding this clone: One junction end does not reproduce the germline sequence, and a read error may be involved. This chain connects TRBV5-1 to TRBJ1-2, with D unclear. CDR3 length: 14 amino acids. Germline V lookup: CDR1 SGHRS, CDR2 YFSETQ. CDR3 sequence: CASSLAGDEYGYPF. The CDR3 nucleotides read TGCGCCAGCAGCTTGGCCGGAGACGAATATGGCTACCCCTTC.

The CDR3 DNA reads as TGCGCCAGCAGCCAACTTCGGACAGGGACTAATGAAAAACTGTTTTTT. Its translation is CASSQLRTGTNEKLFF. The chain joins TRBV4-1 to TRBJ1-4; TRBD1 matches at 8 bases. Germline V CDR1 and CDR2: MGHRA, YSYEKL. The CDR3 spans 16 residues. V lost 2 bases to trimming and J lost 2 bases; unmatched junction nucleotides: 4.

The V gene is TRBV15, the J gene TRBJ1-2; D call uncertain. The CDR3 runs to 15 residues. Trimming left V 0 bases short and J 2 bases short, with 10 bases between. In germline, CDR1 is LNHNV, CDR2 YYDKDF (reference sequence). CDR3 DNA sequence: TGTGCCACCAGCAGAGATTTAGGGAGGAACTATGGCTACACCTTC. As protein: CATSRDLGRNYGYTF.

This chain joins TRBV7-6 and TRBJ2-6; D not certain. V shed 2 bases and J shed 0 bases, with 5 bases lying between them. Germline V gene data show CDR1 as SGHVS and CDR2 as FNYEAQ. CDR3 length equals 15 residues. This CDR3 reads CASSLTGSGANVLTF. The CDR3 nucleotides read TGTGCCAGCAGCTTAACCGGCTCTGGGGCCAACGTCCTGACTTTC.

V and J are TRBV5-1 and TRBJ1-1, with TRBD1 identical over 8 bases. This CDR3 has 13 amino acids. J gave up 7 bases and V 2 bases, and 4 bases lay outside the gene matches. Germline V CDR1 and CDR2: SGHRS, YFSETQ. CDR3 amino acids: CASSLGTGVEAFF. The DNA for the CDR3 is TGCGCCAGCAGCTTAGGGACAGGAGTTGAAGCTTTCTTT.

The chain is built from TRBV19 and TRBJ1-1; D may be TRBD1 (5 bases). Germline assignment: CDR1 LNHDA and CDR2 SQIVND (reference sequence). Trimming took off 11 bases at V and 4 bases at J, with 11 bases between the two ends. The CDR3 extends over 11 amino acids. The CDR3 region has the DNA TGTGCCGGCATAAGGGGCACTGAAGCTTTCTTT. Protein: CAGIRGTEAFF.

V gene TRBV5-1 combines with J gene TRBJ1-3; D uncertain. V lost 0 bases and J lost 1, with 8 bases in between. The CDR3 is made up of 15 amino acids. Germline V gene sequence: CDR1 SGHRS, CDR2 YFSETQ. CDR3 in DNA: TGCGCCAGCAGCTTGGTTTTCGGGTCTGGAAACACCATATATTTT. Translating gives CASSLVFGSGNTIYF.

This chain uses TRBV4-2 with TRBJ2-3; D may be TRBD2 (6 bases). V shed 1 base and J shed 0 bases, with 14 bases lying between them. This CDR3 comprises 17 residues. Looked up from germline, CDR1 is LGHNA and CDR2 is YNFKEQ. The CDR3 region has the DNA TGTGCCAGCAGCCAAGGACGTAGCGGAACTAGCACAGATACGCAGTATTTT. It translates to CASSQGRSGTSTDTQYF.

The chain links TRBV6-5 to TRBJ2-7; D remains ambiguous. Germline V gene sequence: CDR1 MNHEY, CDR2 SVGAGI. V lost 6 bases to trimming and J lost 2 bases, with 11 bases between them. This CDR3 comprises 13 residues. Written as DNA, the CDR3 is TGTGCCAGCAGCTCCGGAGAACCCTACGAGCAGTACTTC. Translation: CASSSGEPYEQYF.

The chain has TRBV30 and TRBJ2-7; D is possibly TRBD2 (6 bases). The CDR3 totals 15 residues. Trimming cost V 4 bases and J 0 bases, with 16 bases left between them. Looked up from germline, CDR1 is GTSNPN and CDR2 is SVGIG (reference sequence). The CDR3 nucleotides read TGTGCCTGGACCCAAAGGTGGGGAGGCTCCTACGAGCAGTACTTC. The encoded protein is CAWTQRWGGSYEQYF. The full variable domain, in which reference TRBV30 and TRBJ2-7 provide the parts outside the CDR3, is SQTIHQWPATLVQPVGSPLSLECTVEGTSNPNLYWYRQAAGRGLQLLFYSVGIGQISSEVPQNLSASRPQDRQFILSSKKLLLSDSGFYLCAWTQRWGGSYEQYFGPGTRLTVT.

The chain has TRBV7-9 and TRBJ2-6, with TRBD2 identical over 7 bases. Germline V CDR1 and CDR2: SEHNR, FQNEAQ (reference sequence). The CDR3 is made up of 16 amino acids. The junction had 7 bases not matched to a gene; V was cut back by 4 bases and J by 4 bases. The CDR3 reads CASSSREGPGANVLTF. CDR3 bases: TGTGCCAGCAGCTCCAGGGAGGGGCCCGGGGCCAACGTCCTGACTTTC.